This T cell receptor beta chain comes out of a study of T cell responses to AZD1222 COVID-19 vaccine. The data were produced by immunoSEQ multiplex PCR, yet TCRdb's version contains in-frame clones alone and is incomplete. The sample holds more than 55,000 clones, approximately 89% seen once. V was shortened by 3 bases and J by 10 bases, with 20 bases between the two germline ends. The CDR3 extends over 15 amino acids. Per the germline V gene, CDR1 is SGDLS and CDR2 is YYNGEE. This sequence was found in an adult who received the AZD1222 COVID-19 vaccine. This chain uses TRBV9 with TRBJ2-1; tentatively, D is TRBD1 or TRBD2 (6 bases each). The sequencing used peripheral blood, collected 28 days after the second AZD1222 dose. The CDR3 DNA is TGTGCCAGCAGCGACCTGGGGGGCCACCCCGGAGAGCAGTTCTTC. This gives the protein CASSDLGGHPGEQFF. The complete variable domain, with remaining parts taken from reference TRBV9 and TRBJ2-1, reads DSGVTQTPKHLITATGQRVTLRCSPRSGDLSVYWYQQSLDQGLQFLIQYYNGEERAKGNILERFSAQQFPDLHSELNLSSLELGDSALYFCASSDLGGHPGEQFFGPGTRLTVL.